Listed below are T cell receptor beta chains from one sample, sequenced in a study of shared clonotypes between healthy human individuals. Assay: immunoSEQ multiplex PCR; the TCRdb copy retains only in-frame clones and omits some. The sample records roughly 410,000 clones, about 96% being singletons. The source material was memory CD8+ T cells sorted from blood. The origin of the receptors is a man aged 30 to 45 in good health. Each CDR3 is given without its conserved first and last residue.

V gene: TRBV5-1
CDR3 protein: ASTPRGSGAGGQF

V gene: TRBV28
CDR3 protein: ASMRGNTIY

V gene: TRBV11-3
CDR3 protein: ASSPTGTGIEQY

V gene: TRBV11-2
CDR3 protein: ASSPGLNQPQH

V gene: TRBV2
CDR3 protein: ASRGQGQPQH

V gene: TRBV4-2
CDR3 protein: ASSQELSSAHTQY

V gene: TRBV7-3
CDR3 protein: ASSPVTSGNTGELF

V gene: TRBV2
CDR3 protein: ANADGGEQY

V gene: TRBV6-1
CDR3 protein: ASTPASQGTDTQY

V gene: TRBV5-1
CDR3 protein: ASSLAQRAYEQY

V gene: TRBV7-9
CDR3 protein: ASSSADRAGTIY

V gene: TRBV11-1
CDR3 protein: ASSALRTANSYEQY

V gene: TRBV6-5
CDR3 protein: ASRQRNSNYGYT

V gene: TRBV5-4
CDR3 protein: ASSLQGMGGELF

V gene: TRBV7-6
CDR3 protein: ASSPVARIEQY

V gene: TRBV28
CDR3 protein: ASSPMADINQH

V gene: TRBV9
CDR3 protein: ASNGRTDTQY

V gene: TRBV13
CDR3 protein: ASSLNGGDYEQY

V gene: TRBV30
CDR3 protein: AWSPRTGWTGELF

V gene: TRBV27
CDR3 protein: ASSASPFVAYEQY

V gene: TRBV28
CDR3 protein: ASSLQRGDLFRREQY

V gene: TRBV4-1
CDR3 protein: ASSQDLFARTPDYEQY

V gene: TRBV6-1
CDR3 protein: ASSDDRGYGYT

V gene: TRBV18
CDR3 protein: ASSLQASTDTQY

V gene: TRBV19
CDR3 protein: ASTHSGTGFHEQY

V gene: TRBV30
CDR3 protein: AWKDYGYT

V gene: TRBV23-1
CDR3 protein: ASSPRTHNYGYT

V gene: TRBV6-1
CDR3 protein: ASGTASYEQY

V gene: TRBV19
CDR3 protein: ASSMKTSGRSAGTDTQY

V gene: TRBV7-3
CDR3 protein: ASSLLAGTDTQY

V gene: TRBV28
CDR3 protein: ASSLGINTEAF

V gene: TRBV30
CDR3 protein: AWMPPTSGVAYEQY

V gene: TRBV7-6
CDR3 protein: ASSLGINTQY

V gene: TRBV6-5
CDR3 protein: ASSYGWRGGKNIQY

V gene: TRBV6-6
CDR3 protein: ASKGNQPQH

V gene: TRBV9
CDR3 protein: ASSPGQGRLAGYEQY

V gene: TRBV29-1
CDR3 protein: SVLEGGRSYEQY

V gene: TRBV6-1
CDR3 protein: ASSEVAGEYQETQY

V gene: TRBV7-9
CDR3 protein: ASSSTGVVNEQF

V gene: TRBV9
CDR3 protein: ASSVDLATGELF

V gene: TRBV4-2
CDR3 protein: ASSQAGADTQY

V gene: TRBV7-2
CDR3 protein: ASSLGYRDRSQH

V gene: TRBV7-9
CDR3 protein: ASSSTVNEQF

V gene: TRBV4-1
CDR3 protein: ASSQLAWGLAGERVDEQY

V gene: TRBV6-6
CDR3 protein: ASSRTSGGGNEQF

V gene: TRBV7-9
CDR3 protein: ASSLTGELF

V gene: TRBV2
CDR3 protein: ASSEVYGGPYGYT

V gene: TRBV2
CDR3 protein: ASRLETGINEQF

V gene: TRBV30
CDR3 protein: AWTVGAAWGQPQH

V gene: TRBV5-1
CDR3 protein: ASSLPGASGYEQY

V gene: TRBV21-1
CDR3 protein: ASSKGNRGAPPKNGYT

V gene: TRBV5-1
CDR3 protein: ASSSGSGANVLT

V gene: TRBV5-1
CDR3 protein: ASSSGTGDYEQY

V gene: TRBV28
CDR3 protein: ASSTGGRNQPQH

V gene: TRBV19
CDR3 protein: ASSAGTVEAF